This TCR beta chain was identified during a study of beta chain features in type 1 diabetes. Findings and limits, study-wide: Shortening that was moderate but significant affected the TCRB CDR3s of Type 1 diabetes patients in all four CD4+ subsets. Compared with healthy donors, patients appeared to share more similar naive, central memory and regulatory TCRB repertoires. Individuals with type 1 diabetes displayed fewer insertions and more deletions at VDJ junctions. Whether TCRB rearrangement is influenced by HLA type was left unresolved in this analysis.

TCRB transcripts that were expressed got sequenced, as all of the isolated RNA had been reverse transcribed. Assay used: immunoSEQ multiplex PCR; TCRdb lists only in-frame clones, some missing. This sample has roughly 150,000 clones; 6.5% to 8.5% occur once, and the top ten carry under 0.6%. This clone was seen only a few times. The antigen is undetermined. Isolation of CD4+ naive, central memory, regulatory and stem cell-like memory cells was achieved by sorting via CD45RO/CCR7/CD25/CD127/CD95/CD27. V lost 4 bases and J 1 base, leaving 8 bases between the germline ends. Germline V lookup: CDR1 LNHDA, CDR2 SQIVND (reference sequence). The CDR3 contains 15 residues.

The chain links TRBV19 to TRBJ1-6; D is uncertain. The TCR sequence derives from a man younger than 35 with type 1 diabetes. The specimen was central memory CD4+ T cells from blood. The CDR3 is CASSTRESYNSPLHF. The CDR3 bases are TGTGCCAGTAGTACGCGGGAGTCCTATAATTCACCCCTCCACTTT.